The entry below gives a single T cell receptor beta chain sequence along with its context. Its antigen is unknown. The data stem from a study of CXCR3-negative and CXCR3-positive naive CD8 T cells. Looking at the study overall: Roughly 140 million TRB reads in total, about 1.5 +/- 0.3 million per library. General study results and limits: Compared with CXCR3-negative naive cells, CXCR3-positive naive cells showed more hydrophobic TRB CDR3s. Researchers report CXCR3 expression partially decreased after cryopreservation, with fresh PBMCs used in most assays.

The libraries of TRB cDNA were constructed through 5' RACE using UMI labels. TCRdb derives one entry per CDR3 protein from the 5' RACE reads, leaving out DNA. The table lists under 50,000 distinct CDR3 sequences, with under 2.5% in the top ten. This CDR3 comprises 13 residues. Naive CD8+ T cells were CD45RO-CCR7+CD27+CD95-. The genes are TRBV12-3 or TRBV12-4 and TRBJ2-4. What was sequenced was naive CXCR3- CD8+ T cells from blood. Subset of the sample: CD45RO-CCR7+CD27+CD95- naive CD8+ T cells lacking CXCR3 (TNR3-). The sequence was obtained from a human donor in good health. Some clones in this sample may be carry-over from other donors' samples. CDR3 in amino acids: CASSLGSQDIQYF.